This is a list of T cell receptor beta chains from one sample in a study of CD8 T cells in Susac syndrome. TCRdb fed the immunoSEQ multiplex PCR reads into MiXCR, producing one record per CDR3 protein. This sample has roughly 170,000 distinct CDR3 sequences; around 93% occur once, and the top ten carry more than 0.08%. The source material was CD4+ T cells from PBMCs. These receptor sequences come from a human donor with multiple sclerosis. Each CDR3 is given with its conserved first and last residue. D genes are given only for firm matches.

d_gene	v_gene	j_gene	CDR3aa
.	TRBV10-3	TRBJ1-5	CAISESGAGQPQHF
TRBD1	TRBV2	TRBJ1-2	CASSYRQGADGYTF
.	TRBV29-1	TRBJ1-1	CSGTANTEAFF
.	TRBV20-1	TRBJ2-4	CSASDRLAKNIQYF
TRBD1	TRBV6-5	TRBJ2-5	CASSYTTGAEETQYF
TRBD2	TRBV2	TRBJ2-3	CASSSGIGDTQYF
.	TRBV4-2	TRBJ1-2	CASSQPRGAVGYTF
.	TRBV6-1	TRBJ1-6	CASSEGTAPRALHF
TRBD2	TRBV13	TRBJ2-1	CASSQGLAGAWEQFF
.	TRBV5-6	TRBJ2-1	CASSLGSDNEQFF
.	TRBV12-3/TRBV12-4	TRBJ2-7	CASRGYPTYEQYF
TRBD2	TRBV2	TRBJ2-5	CASSRTSGSWGNQETQYF
.	TRBV15	TRBJ2-7	CATSRAKGYEQYF
TRBD2	TRBV7-8	TRBJ2-5	CASSLLRLAAQETQYF
TRBD2	TRBV4-3	TRBJ2-7	CASSQEIWTSGSLASEQYF
.	TRBV6-2/TRBV6-3	TRBJ1-2	CASSVGGGYTF
TRBD2	TRBV4-2	TRBJ2-5	CASSQAGGGETQYF
TRBD1	TRBV29-1	TRBJ2-7	CSAGQGASYEQYF
.	TRBV20-1	TRBJ2-7	CSASNPLTVEQYF
.	TRBV6-5	TRBJ1-5	CASSYSRANQPQHF
.	TRBV29-1	TRBJ2-7	CSVGLLRGEQYF
TRBD2	TRBV7-2	TRBJ2-7	CASSLYRLADEQYF
.	TRBV7-3	TRBJ2-3	CASSSRGFGTDTQYF
TRBD2	TRBV6-5	TRBJ2-3	CASIMFAGTSSTDTQYF
TRBD1	TRBV7-3	TRBJ2-1	CASSLGPGGNEQFF
TRBD1	TRBV19	TRBJ2-3	CASSMTGPDTQYF
.	TRBV3-1	TRBJ2-7	CASSQEPRSYEQYF
.	TRBV10-3	TRBJ1-2	CAISLGGAANYGYTF
.	TRBV18	TRBJ2-7	CASSPTGNGYEQYF
TRBD2	TRBV6-5	TRBJ2-5	CASGGPSGQETQYF
.	TRBV28	TRBJ1-4	CASSPTTGKEGEKLFF
.	TRBV12-3/TRBV12-4	TRBJ1-5	CASSLVSGVNQPQHF
TRBD2	TRBV11-2	TRBJ2-7	CASSSQYGRSYEQYF
.	TRBV7-9	TRBJ2-1	CASSHAGSSYNEQFF
TRBD2	TRBV4-2	TRBJ2-2	CASRTSGNAGELFF
TRBD1	TRBV5-1	TRBJ2-2	CASSRPGQGRGTGELFF
.	TRBV6-5	TRBJ1-3	CASSYSMERSSGNTIYF
.	TRBV6-2/TRBV6-3	TRBJ1-2	CASSNYGYTF
.	TRBV6-6	TRBJ1-1	CASIFPQGGTEAFF
.	TRBV6-6	TRBJ2-7	CASSYGLGGINYEQYF
TRBD2	TRBV6-5	TRBJ2-2	CASSYLTGGGNTGELFF
TRBD1	TRBV27	TRBJ1-4	CASSSDRGTEKLFF
.	TRBV29-1	TRBJ2-5	CSVEQVYQETQYF
TRBD1	TRBV6-5	TRBJ1-5	CASSPGTGAQPQHF
.	TRBV20-1	TRBJ1-1	CSARGGWAAGTAFF
TRBD2	TRBV4-3	TRBJ2-6	CASSLKGGSAGANVLTF
TRBD1	TRBV13	TRBJ2-7	CASSLGQGYYEQYF
.	TRBV20-1	TRBJ1-4	CSAKTARYNEKLFF